Shown below are 2 T cell receptor beta chains from a single sample sequenced in a study of T-cell memory formation after mild COVID-19. TCRdb passed the 5' RACE reads through MiXCR, listing each CDR3 protein once. The table lists fewer than 700,000 distinct CDR3 sequences, more than 15% of them singletons. Material for sequencing was PBMCs or a T cell subset sorted from them (not recorded which). These receptor sequences come from an adult woman who had mild COVID-19 (a few samples of this study predate the infection). Cell type and time point are not known.

There are a few counts of this clonotype. V gene TRBV7-2 combines with J gene TRBJ1-3; a weak D match, TRBD1 (6 bases). Germline V CDR1 and CDR2: SGHTA, FQGNSA. CDR3 length equals 15 residues. Trimming shortened V by 6 bases and J by 0 bases, and 12 bases separated the two germline ends. The CDR3: CASSQGLSSGNTIYF. In nucleotides, the CDR3 is TGTGCCAGCAGTCAGGGGCTTAGCTCTGGAAACACCATATATTTT.

This rearrangement joins TRBV3-1 to TRBJ2-7; maybe TRBD1 (6 bases). Germline V lookup: CDR1 LGHDT, CDR2 YNNKEL (reference sequence). The CDR3 is 14 residues long. Between the trimmed V and J ends, which lost 0 bases and 9 bases, there was a span of 15 bases. The CDR3 nucleotides are TGTGCCAGCAGCCAAGAGAAGAAGGGACAACGGCAGTACTTC. Its translation: CASSQEKKGQRQYF.